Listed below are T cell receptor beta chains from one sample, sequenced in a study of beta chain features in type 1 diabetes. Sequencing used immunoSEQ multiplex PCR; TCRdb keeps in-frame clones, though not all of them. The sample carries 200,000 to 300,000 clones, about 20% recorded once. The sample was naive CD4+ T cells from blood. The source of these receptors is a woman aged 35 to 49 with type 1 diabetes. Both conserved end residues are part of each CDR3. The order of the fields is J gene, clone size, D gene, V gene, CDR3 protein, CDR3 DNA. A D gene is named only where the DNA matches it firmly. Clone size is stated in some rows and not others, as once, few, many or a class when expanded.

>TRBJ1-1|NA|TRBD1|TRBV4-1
CASSLQGDTEAFF
TGCGCCAGCAGCTTACAGGGGGACACTGAAGCTTTCTTT
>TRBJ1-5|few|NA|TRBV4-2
CASSQPGLQSNQPQHF
TGTGCCAGCAGCCAACCGGGACTCCAAAGCAATCAGCCCCAGCATTTT
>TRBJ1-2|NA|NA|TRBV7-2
CASSLDGGGSGYGYTF
TGTGCCAGCAGCTTAGACGGCGGCGGATCGGGCTATGGCTACACCTTC
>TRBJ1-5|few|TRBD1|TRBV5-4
CASRDRERGKPQHF
TGTGCCAGCCGGGACAGGGAGAGAGGAAAGCCCCAGCATTTT
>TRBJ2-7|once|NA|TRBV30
CAAGAPLYEQYF
TGTGCCGCGGGGGCACCGCTTTACGAGCAGTACTTC
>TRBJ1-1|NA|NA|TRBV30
CAWRVLNIPNTEAFF
TGTGCCTGGAGAGTCTTGAACATTCCGAACACTGAAGCTTTCTTT
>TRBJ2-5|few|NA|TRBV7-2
CASRTGTSQETQYF
TGTGCCAGCAGAACCGGGACTTCTCAAGAGACCCAGTACTTC
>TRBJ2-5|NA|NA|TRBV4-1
CASSQDPSQETQYF
TGCGCCAGCAGCCAAGATCCCAGCCAAGAGACCCAGTACTTC
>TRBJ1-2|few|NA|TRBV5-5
CASSWGQPNYGYTF
TGTGCCAGCAGCTGGGGACAACCCAACTATGGCTACACCTTC
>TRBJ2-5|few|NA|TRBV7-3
CASSTGLRGQETQYF
TGTGCCAGTAGCACCGGGTTGCGGGGACAAGAGACCCAGTACTTC
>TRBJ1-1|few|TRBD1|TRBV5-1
CASSLGDRGLGNTEAFF
TGCGCCAGCAGCTTGGGGGACAGGGGGCTTGGGAACACTGAAGCTTTCTTT
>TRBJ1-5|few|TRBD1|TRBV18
CASSSTGGGQPQHF
TGTGCCAGCTCATCCACAGGGGGCGGTCAGCCCCAGCATTTT
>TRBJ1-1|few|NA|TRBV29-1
CSVAGYANTEAFF
TGCAGCGTTGCGGGATACGCGAACACTGAAGCTTTCTTT
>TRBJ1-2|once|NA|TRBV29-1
CSVARHAGGYTF
TGCAGCGTTGCCAGGCACGCTGGTGGCTACACCTTC
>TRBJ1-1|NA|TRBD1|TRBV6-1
CASSERQGTEAFF
TGTGCCAGCAGCGAGAGACAGGGTACTGAAGCTTTCTTT
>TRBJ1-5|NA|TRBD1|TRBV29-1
CSVRDSSYQPQHF
TGCAGCGTCCGGGACAGCAGCTATCAGCCCCAGCATTTT
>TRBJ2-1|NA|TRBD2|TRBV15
CATSRLGPAGAYNEQFF
TGTGCCACCAGCAGACTGGGCCCAGCGGGAGCTTACAATGAGCAGTTCTTC
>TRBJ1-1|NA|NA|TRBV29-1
CSGETEENTEAFF
TGCAGCGGGGAGACTGAGGAGAACACTGAAGCTTTCTTT
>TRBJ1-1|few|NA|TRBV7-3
CASSYRRNTEAFF
TGTGCCAGCAGCTACAGACGGAACACTGAAGCTTTCTTT
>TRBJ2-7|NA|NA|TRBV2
CASRTENYEQYF
TGTGCCAGCAGGACGGAGAACTACGAGCAGTACTTC
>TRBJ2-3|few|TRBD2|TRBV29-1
CSVEEGGIGTDTQYF
TGCAGCGTTGAAGAGGGGGGGATTGGCACAGATACGCAGTATTTT
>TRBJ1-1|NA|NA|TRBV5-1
CASSRSIAEPEAFF
TGCGCCAGCAGCCGTTCCATAGCGGAACCTGAAGCTTTCTTT
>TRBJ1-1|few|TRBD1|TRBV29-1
CSVAGRDRGLPTEAFF
TGCAGCGTTGCTGGTAGAGACAGGGGGCTTCCGACTGAAGCTTTCTTT
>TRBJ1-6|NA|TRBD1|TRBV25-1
CASRTGTGVSPLHF
TGTGCCAGCAGAACCGGGACAGGGGTGTCACCCCTCCACTTT
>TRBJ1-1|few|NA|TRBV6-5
CASGGLTPEAFF
TGTGCCAGCGGGGGACTGACGCCGGAAGCTTTCTTT
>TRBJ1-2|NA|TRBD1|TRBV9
CASSASGTGFNYGYTF
TGTGCCAGCAGCGCGTCCGGGACAGGGTTTAACTATGGCTACACCTTC
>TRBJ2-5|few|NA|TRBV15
CATSRDLGEADETQYF
TGTGCCACCAGCAGAGATCTAGGGGAGGCTGATGAGACCCAGTACTTC
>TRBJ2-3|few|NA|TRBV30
CAWSGGATDTQYF
TGTGCCTGGAGTGGCGGGGCGACAGATACGCAGTATTTT
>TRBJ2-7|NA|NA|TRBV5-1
CASSLAQNYYEQYF
TGCGCCAGCAGCTTGGCTCAGAACTACTACGAGCAGTACTTC
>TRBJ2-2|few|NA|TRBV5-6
CASSLVQESQNTGELFF
TGTGCCAGCAGCTTGGTTCAGGAAAGCCAGAACACCGGGGAGCTGTTTTTT
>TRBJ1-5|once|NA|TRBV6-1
CASSINQPQHF
TGTGCCAGCAGTATAAATCAGCCCCAGCATTTT
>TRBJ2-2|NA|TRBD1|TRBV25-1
CASSETDRVFAGELFF
TGTGCCAGCAGTGAAACGGACAGGGTTTTCGCCGGGGAGCTGTTTTTT
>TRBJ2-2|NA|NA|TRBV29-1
CSVAGNSANTGELFF
TGCAGCGTTGCCGGGAACAGCGCGAACACCGGGGAGCTGTTTTTT
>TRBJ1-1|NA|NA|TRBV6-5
CASRRLFPNTEAFF
TGTGCCAGCAGACGACTGTTCCCGAACACTGAAGCTTTCTTT
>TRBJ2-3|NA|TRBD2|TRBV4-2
CASSRDNSGGGTDTQYF
TGTGCCAGCAGCCGAGATAATAGCGGGGGAGGCACAGATACGCAGTATTTT
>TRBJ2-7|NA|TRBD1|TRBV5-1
CASSFQGQGTSEEQYF
TGCGCCAGCAGCTTCCAGGGACAGGGTACCTCAGAAGAGCAGTACTTC
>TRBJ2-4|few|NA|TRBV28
CASSLESDRNRDIQYF
TGTGCCAGCAGTTTAGAGTCTGACAGAAATAGGGACATTCAGTACTTC
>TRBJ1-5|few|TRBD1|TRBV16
CASSREGTGNQPQHF
TGTGCCAGCAGCCGAGAGGGGACAGGTAATCAGCCCCAGCATTTT
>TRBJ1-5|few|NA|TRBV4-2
CASSDPAGGSNQPQHF
TGTGCCAGCAGCGACCCCGCCGGCGGGAGCAATCAGCCCCAGCATTTT
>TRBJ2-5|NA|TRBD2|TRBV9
CASSLTSGNGETQYF
TGTGCCAGTTCCCTGACTAGCGGGAACGGAGAGACCCAGTACTTC
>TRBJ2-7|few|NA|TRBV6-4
CASSEVTEYEQYF
TGTGCCAGCAGTGAGGTGACTGAGTACGAGCAGTACTTC
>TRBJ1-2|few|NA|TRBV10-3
CAISENGNYGYTF
TGTGCCATCAGTGAGAACGGGAACTATGGCTACACCTTC
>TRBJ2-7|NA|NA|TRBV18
CASSPSAGTFAYEQYF
TGTGCCAGCTCACCTTCTGCCGGGACATTTGCCTACGAGCAGTACTTC
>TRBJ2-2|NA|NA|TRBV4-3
CASSYSRGSGTGELFF
TGCGCCAGCAGCTACAGTCGAGGGTCTGGGACCGGGGAGCTGTTTTTT
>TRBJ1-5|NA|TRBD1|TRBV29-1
CSVQTGGGLNQPQHF
TGCAGCGTTCAGACAGGGGGGGGGCTGAATCAGCCCCAGCATTTT
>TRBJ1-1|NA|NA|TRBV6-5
CASSYTSREGTEAFF
TGTGCCAGCAGTTACACCTCACGGGAGGGCACTGAAGCTTTCTTT
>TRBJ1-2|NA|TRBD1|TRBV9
CASSIGTGDNYGYTF
TGTGCCAGCAGCATCGGGACAGGGGATAACTATGGCTACACCTTC
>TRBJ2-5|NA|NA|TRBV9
CASSVISEETQYF
TGTGCCAGCAGCGTAATCTCGGAAGAGACCCAGTACTTC
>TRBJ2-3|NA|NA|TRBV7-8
CASSGLRADTQYF
TGTGCCAGCAGCGGCCTACGGGCAGATACGCAGTATTTT
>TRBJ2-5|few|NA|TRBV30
CAWSVQETQYF
TGTGCCTGGAGTGTACAGGAGACCCAGTACTTC
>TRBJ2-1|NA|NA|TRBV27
CASSLLGGSERSYNEQFF
TGTGCCAGCAGTCTCCTCGGCGGGTCGGAAAGGTCCTACAATGAGCAGTTCTTC
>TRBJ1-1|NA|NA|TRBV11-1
CASSLQGNTEAFF
TGTGCCAGCAGCTTACAGGGAAACACTGAAGCTTTCTTT
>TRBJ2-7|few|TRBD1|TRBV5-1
CASSTGQGSGEQYF
TGCGCCAGCAGCACGGGACAGGGGTCGGGCGAGCAGTACTTC
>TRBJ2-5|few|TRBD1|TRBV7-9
CASSLGTAQETQYF
TGTGCCAGCAGCCTAGGGACAGCACAAGAGACCCAGTACTTC
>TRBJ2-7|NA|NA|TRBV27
CATARSGYYEQYF
TGTGCCACAGCACGTAGCGGATACTACGAGCAGTACTTC
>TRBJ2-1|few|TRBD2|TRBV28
CASSPRGVAYNEQFF
TGTGCCAGCAGTCCGCGGGGGGTAGCCTACAATGAGCAGTTCTTC
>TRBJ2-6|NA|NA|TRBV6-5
CASSPVSSGANVLTF
TGTGCCAGCAGTCCCGTCTCCTCTGGGGCCAACGTCCTGACTTTC
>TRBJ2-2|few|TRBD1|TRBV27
CASRTGGADTGELFF
TGTGCCAGCAGGACAGGGGGCGCAGACACCGGGGAGCTGTTTTTT
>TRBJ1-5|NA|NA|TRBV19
CASSDTADQPQHF
TGTGCCAGTAGTGACACGGCCGATCAGCCCCAGCATTTT
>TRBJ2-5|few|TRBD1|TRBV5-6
CASSLAGTGVKTQYF
TGTGCCAGCAGCTTGGCGGGGACAGGGGTAAAGACCCAGTACTTC